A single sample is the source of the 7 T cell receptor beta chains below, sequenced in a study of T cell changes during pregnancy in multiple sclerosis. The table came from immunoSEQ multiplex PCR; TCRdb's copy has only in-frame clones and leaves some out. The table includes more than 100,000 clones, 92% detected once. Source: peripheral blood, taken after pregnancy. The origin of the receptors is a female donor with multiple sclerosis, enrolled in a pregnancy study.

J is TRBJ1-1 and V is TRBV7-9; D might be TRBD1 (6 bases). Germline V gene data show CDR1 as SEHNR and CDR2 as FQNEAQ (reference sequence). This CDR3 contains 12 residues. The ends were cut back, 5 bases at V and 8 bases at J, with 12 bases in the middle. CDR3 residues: CASSPLTGEAFF. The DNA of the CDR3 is TGTGCCAGCAGCCCCCTGACAGGAGAAGCTTTCTTT.

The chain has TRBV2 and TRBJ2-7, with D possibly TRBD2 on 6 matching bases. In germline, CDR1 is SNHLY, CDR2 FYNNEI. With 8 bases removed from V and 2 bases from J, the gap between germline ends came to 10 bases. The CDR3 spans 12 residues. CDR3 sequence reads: CASAGWPYEQYF. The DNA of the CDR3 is TGTGCCAGCGCGGGATGGCCCTACGAGCAGTACTTC.

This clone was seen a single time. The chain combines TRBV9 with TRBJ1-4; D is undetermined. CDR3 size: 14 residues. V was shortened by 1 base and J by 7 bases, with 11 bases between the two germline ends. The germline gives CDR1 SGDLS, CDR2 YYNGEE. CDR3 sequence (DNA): TGTGCCAGCAGCGTAACCCCGAGGCCTGAAAAACTGTTTTTT. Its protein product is CASSVTPRPEKLFF.

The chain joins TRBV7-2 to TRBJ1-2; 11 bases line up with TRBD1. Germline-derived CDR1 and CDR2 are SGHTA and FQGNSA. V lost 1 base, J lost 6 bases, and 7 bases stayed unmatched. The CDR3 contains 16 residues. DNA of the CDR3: TGTGCCAGCAGCTTAGAATCCTGGGACAGGGGGAATGGCTACACCTTC. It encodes CASSLESWDRGNGYTF.

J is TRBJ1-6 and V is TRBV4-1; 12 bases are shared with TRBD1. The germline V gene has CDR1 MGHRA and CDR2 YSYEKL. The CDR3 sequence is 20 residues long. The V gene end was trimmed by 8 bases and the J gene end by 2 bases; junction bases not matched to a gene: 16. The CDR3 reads CASSRGGQGALRPYNSPLHF. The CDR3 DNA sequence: TGCGCCAGCTCCCGGGGGGGACAGGGGGCCCTTCGGCCCTATAATTCACCCCTCCACTTT.

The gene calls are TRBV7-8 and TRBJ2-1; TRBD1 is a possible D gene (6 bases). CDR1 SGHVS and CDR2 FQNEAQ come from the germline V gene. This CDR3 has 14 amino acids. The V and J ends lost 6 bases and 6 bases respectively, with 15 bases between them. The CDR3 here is CASRATGQSNEQFF. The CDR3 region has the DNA TGTGCCAGCAGAGCAACTGGACAGTCCAATGAGCAGTTCTTC.

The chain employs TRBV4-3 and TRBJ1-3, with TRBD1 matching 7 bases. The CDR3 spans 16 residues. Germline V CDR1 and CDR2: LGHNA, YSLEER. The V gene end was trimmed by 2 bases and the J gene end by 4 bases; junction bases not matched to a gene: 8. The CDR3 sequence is CASSQWDRADGNTIYF. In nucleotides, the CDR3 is TGCGCCAGCAGCCAATGGGACAGAGCAGACGGAAACACCATATATTTT.